This T cell receptor (beta chain) was captured in a study of blood T cell repertoires in COVID-19. Study information: Sites in the United States, Italy and Spain provided acute and convalescent COVID-19 samples.

Germline values: CDR1 SEHNR, CDR2 FQNEAQ (reference sequence). The V end lost 5 bases, the J end lost 4 bases, and 15 bases lay between the germline ends. There are 15 residues in the CDR3. The method was immunoSEQ multiplex PCR; TCRdb's version includes in-frame clones alone and lacks a portion of them. Here the sample spans 150,000 to 200,000 clones, 78% being singletons. Cohort 3 recovery required two negative PCRs, clearance, or symptom resolution. The specimen sequenced was PBMCs or T cells enriched from blood (not recorded which). The rearrangement uses TRBV7-9 and TRBJ2-1, with TRBD2 as a possible D gene (5 bases). The clonotype originates from a woman in her forties or fifties who had recovered from COVID-19. The CDR3 loop reads CASSPTRGVYNEQFF. CDR3 DNA: TGTGCCAGCAGCCCGACTCGGGGAGTTTACAATGAGCAGTTCTTC. The whole variable domain, filled in from reference TRBV7-9 and TRBJ2-1, reads DTGVSQNPRHKITKRGQNVTFRCDPISEHNRLYWYRQTLGQGPEFLTYFQNEAQLEKSRLLSDRFSAERPKGSFSTLEIQRTEQGDSAMYLCASSPTRGVYNEQFFGPGTRLTVL.